The 10 T cell receptor beta chains listed next were all sequenced from one sample in a study of identical twins. Using its own MiXCR run on the 5' RACE reads, TCRdb lists one record per CDR3 protein. The repertoire holds 230,000 or so distinct CDR3 sequences, with around 8.8% as singletons. The same specimen was also included in a second study, on yellow fever vaccine responses in identical twins.

The sample taken for sequencing was CD8+ T cells sorted from blood. These receptors came from a young woman in good health.

There are many counts of this clonotype. The rearrangement uses TRBV6-7 and TRBJ1-1, with TRBD1 matching 9 bases. TRBV6-7 is sorted into the ORF group, with uncertain function. J was trimmed by 0 bases and V by 5 bases; bases with no gene match: 7. The CDR3 covers 16 residues. For the CDR3, the DNA is TGTGCCAGCAGTAGCTTCGGACAGGGGATGAACACTGAAGCTTTCTTT. It specifies CASSSFGQGMNTEAFF.

This chain uses TRBV2 with TRBJ2-1; no clear D. This CDR3 is 15 amino acids long. The V end lost 2 bases, the J end lost 10 bases, and 18 bases lay between the germline ends. Germline V CDR1 and CDR2: SNHLY, FYNNEI. DNA of the CDR3: TGTGCCAGCAGTGAAATCGGGCCCCTTGACCCAGAGCAGTTCTTC. This encodes CASSEIGPLDPEQFF.

This clonotype was recorded a few times. This chain joins TRBV20-1 and TRBJ1-1; D might be TRBD1 (5 bases). V was shortened by 3 bases and J by 0 bases, with 8 bases between the two germline ends. This CDR3 has 13 amino acids. Per germline, CDR1 DFQATT and CDR2 SNEGSKA (reference sequence). The DNA for the CDR3 is TGCAGTGCTAGGGGGCTCATGAACACTGAAGCTTTCTTT. Its translation: CSARGLMNTEAFF.

This clonotype appeared a few times. The rearrangement links TRBV20-1 to TRBJ1-2, with a tentative D call TRBD1 (5 bases). The CDR3 is 12 amino acids. Germline assignment: CDR1 DFQATT and CDR2 SNEGSKA (reference sequence). V was pared by 3 bases and J by 5 bases, with 10 bases between. Here the CDR3 DNA reads TGCAGTGCTAGCCCCGACAGTTATGGCTACACCTTC. This translates into CSASPDSYGYTF.

This clonotype was seen many times. This chain joins TRBV7-8 and TRBJ2-3; the match to TRBD2 covers 12 bases. In germline, CDR1 is SGHVS, CDR2 FQNEAQ. V trimming: 2 bases; J trimming: 5 bases; junction bases outside the gene matches: 5. The CDR3 covers 16 residues. The CDR3 here is CASSLMTSGSVDTQYF. The CDR3, as DNA: TGTGCCAGCAGCTTAATGACTAGCGGGAGTGTAGATACGCAGTATTTT.

In the case of this clonotype: Just one base apart from a much larger clone, this may be a read error. V is TRBV27 and J is TRBJ2-7, with a possible D match to TRBD1 (5 bases). From germline, CDR1 is MNHEY and CDR2 SMNVEV (reference sequence). Trimming pared 11 bases from V and 2 bases from J, leaving 22 bases between. This CDR3 contains 15 residues. This CDR3 reads CAGRIRRGGPYEQYF. The CDR3 nucleotides read TGTGCCGGCCGCATAAGAAGGGGCGGCCCCTACGAGCAGTACTTC.

In its sample, this clonotype was seen a few times. This chain joins TRBV5-1 and TRBJ2-7; 9 bases are a match to TRBD2. The CDR3 is made up of 13 amino acids. The V segment lost 4 bases and the J segment 6 bases; nucleotides outside the gene matches: 5. Germline CDR1 and CDR2: SGHRS and YFSETQ. The DNA of the CDR3 is TGCGCCAGCAGCCCCGCGGGAGGGGGCGAGCAGTACTTC. This encodes CASSPAGGGEQYF.

This clonotype has more than one count but fewer than ten. The J gene is TRBJ2-7, the V gene TRBV20-1; 10 bases are shared with TRBD2. In germline, CDR1 is DFQATT, CDR2 SNEGSKA (reference sequence). The CDR3 sequence is 14 residues long. The trim removed 5 bases at V and 6 bases at J, leaving 10 bases unmatched. The CDR3 nucleotides read TGCAGTGCTTCCCTTCTAGCGGGAGTTTCCGAGCAGTACTTC. Encoded protein: CSASLLAGVSEQYF.

This clonotype occurred many times. V and J are TRBV27 and TRBJ2-1, with TRBD2 matching 9 bases. CDR1 is MNHEY and CDR2 is SMNVEV in the germline V gene (reference sequence). This CDR3 is 16 amino acids long. Trimming took 5 bases from V and 9 from J; bases not matched to a gene: 14. CDR3 sequence: CASSSSGSRGFGEQFF. In DNA, the CDR3 is TGTGCCAGCAGTAGTAGCGGGAGTCGCGGTTTTGGTGAGCAGTTCTTC.

The chain couples TRBV13 to TRBJ2-1, with 9 bases aligning to TRBD2. Losses at the gene ends were 5 bases for V and 0 bases for J; bases not matched to a gene: 5. CDR3 length: 16 amino acids. Germline V gene lookup returns CDR1 PRHDT and CDR2 FYEKMQ (reference sequence). The CDR3 protein is CASSTFSGSSYNEQFF. The CDR3 DNA sequence: TGTGCCAGCAGCACCTTTAGCGGGAGCTCCTACAATGAGCAGTTCTTC.